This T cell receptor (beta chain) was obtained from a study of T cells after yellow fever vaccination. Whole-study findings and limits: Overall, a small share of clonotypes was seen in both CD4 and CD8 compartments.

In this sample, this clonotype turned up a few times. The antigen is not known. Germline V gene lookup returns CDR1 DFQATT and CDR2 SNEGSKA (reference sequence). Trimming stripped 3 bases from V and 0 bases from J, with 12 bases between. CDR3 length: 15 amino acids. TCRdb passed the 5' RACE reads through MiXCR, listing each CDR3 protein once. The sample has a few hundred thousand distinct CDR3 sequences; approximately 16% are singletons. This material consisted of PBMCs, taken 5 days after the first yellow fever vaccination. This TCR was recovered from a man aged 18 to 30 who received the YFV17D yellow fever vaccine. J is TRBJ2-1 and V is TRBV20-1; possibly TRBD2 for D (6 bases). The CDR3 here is CSASGAGSSYNEQFF. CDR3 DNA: TGCAGTGCTAGTGGTGCGGGGAGCTCCTACAATGAGCAGTTCTTC.